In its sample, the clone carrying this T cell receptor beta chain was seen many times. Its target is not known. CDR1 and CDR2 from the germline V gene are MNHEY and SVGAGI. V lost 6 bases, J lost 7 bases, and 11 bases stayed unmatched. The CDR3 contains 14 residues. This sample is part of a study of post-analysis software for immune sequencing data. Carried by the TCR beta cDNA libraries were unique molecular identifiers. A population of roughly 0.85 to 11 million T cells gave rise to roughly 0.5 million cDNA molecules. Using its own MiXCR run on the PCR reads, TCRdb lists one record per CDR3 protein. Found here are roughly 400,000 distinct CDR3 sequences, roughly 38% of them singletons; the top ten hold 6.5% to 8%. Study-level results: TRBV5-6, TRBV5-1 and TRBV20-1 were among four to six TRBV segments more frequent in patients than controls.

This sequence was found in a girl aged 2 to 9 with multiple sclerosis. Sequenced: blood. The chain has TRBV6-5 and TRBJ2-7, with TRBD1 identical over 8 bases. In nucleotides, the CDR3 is TGTGCCAGCAGCTCGGACAGGGCGACGGGGGAGCAGTACTTC. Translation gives CASSSDRATGEQYF.